The T cell receptor (beta chain) described here comes from a study of blood T cell repertoires in COVID-19 (TCRdb year 2020). Some background on the complete study: Collaborator samples came from the United States, Italy and Spain and covered acute and convalescent phases of COVID-19. The material from the prospective study consisted of cDNA or gDNA derived from T cells, B-cell-depleted T cells, or PBMCs. Deeply sampled blood TCRbeta repertoires from subjects exposed to, actively infected with, or recovered from COVID-19 were included in the dataset. The repertoires were released in a freely available public database intended as a resource for research on the immune response to SARS-CoV-2. Samples came from the ongoing ImmuneRACE study (first 160 participants) plus 1,254 subjects from 6 global collaborators. The sample metadata nearly always contained a de-identified subject ID, COVID-19 status, age in years and sex. HLA class I and class II types, where available, came from metadata supplied by the sample provider rather than from assay-based typing.

TCRbeta CDR3 regions were amplified from genomic DNA using the immunoSEQ Assay, a bias-controlled multiplex PCR. In the authors' own workflow: The number of nucleated cells in each sample was estimated by amplification of reference gene primers within the assay. To quantify the absolute abundance of each unique TCRbeta CDR3 rearrangement, sequence reads were collapsed and filtered. For each sample, productive Simpson clonality was calculated as the square root of Simpson's diversity index over productive rearrangements. The clones in this table, taken by TCRdb from immuneACCESS, are in-frame only. Not every clone is retained; where verified, under half of the shortfall comes from an unresolved V gene, and the cause of the rest is unknown. The V and J calls and the clone size are those of that table, but D and trimming were determined from the DNA. This sample has roughly 30,000 clones in its table, and just under 95% of those were observed once. The leading ten clones occupy more than 0.8% of the sample.

Comment on this clone: Its binding antigen is unknown. No qualities accompany the bases; no much larger clone lies one base away.

One collaborating source in Seattle enrolled patients while the patients were actively infected and followed the patients over time throughout the course of disease. Each collaborating institution followed its own protocols to collect whole blood in K2EDTA tubes. Collaborator samples were shipped for TCRbeta analysis as frozen whole blood, isolated PBMCs, or DNA extracted from either sample type. What the research found in general, with its limitations: Clinical and demographic metadata were provided uncurated, with the amount varying by source and participant.

Per the germline V gene, SGHAT is the CDR1 and FQNNGV is the CDR2. The CDR3 runs 13 amino acids, cysteine and phenylalanine included. Only the CDR3 DNA stays, 39 bases, in frame from base 1. V is cut by 5 bases and J by 0 bases, and the space between the germline ends is 7 bases. The chain uses TRBV11-2 and TRBJ1-1, with the D gene too uncertain to name. This clonotype was obtained from a woman in her seventies with COVID-19, enrolled during active disease. The sequenced sample consisted of peripheral blood. The CDR3 loop reads CASSLEMNTEAFF. The nucleotides read TGTGCCAGCAGCCTCGAGATGAACACTGAAGCTTTCTTT.